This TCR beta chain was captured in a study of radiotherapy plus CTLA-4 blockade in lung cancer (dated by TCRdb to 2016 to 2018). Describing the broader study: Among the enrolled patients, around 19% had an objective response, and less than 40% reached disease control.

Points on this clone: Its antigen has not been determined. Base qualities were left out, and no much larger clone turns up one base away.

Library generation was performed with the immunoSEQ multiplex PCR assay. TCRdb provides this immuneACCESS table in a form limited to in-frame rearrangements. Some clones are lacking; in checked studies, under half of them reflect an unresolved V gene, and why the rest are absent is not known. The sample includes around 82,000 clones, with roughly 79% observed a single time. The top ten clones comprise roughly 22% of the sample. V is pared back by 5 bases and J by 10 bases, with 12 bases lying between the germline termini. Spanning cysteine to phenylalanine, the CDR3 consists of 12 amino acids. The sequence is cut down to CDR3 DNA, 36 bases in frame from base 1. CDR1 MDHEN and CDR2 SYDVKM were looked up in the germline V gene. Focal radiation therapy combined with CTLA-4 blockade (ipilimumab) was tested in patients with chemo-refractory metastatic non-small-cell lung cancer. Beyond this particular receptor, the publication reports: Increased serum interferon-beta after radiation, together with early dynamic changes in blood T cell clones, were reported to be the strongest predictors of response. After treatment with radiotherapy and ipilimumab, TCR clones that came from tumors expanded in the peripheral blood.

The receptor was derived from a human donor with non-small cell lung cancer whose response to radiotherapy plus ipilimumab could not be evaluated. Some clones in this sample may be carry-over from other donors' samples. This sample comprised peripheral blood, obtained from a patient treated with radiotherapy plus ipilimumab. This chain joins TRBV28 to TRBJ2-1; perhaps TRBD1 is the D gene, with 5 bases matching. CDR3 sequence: CASSLLRQEQFF. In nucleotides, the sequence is TGTGCCAGCAGTCTACTAAGACAGGAGCAGTTCTTC.